One sample yielded the 14 T cell receptor beta chains listed below, sequenced in a study of cytomegalovirus exposure and HLA in healthy donors. The study ran its PCR with 60 Vbeta and 13 Jbeta primers. Sequenced by immunoSEQ multiplex PCR; TCRdb stores in-frame clones only, minus some. The data contain under 200,000 clones, 75% of them singletons. The source material was PBMCs. These receptors originate from a female donor in good health and CMV-seronegative.

This chain uses TRBV9 with TRBJ1-2; D might be TRBD1 (6 bases). Trimming took off 0 bases at V and 0 bases at J, with 15 bases between the two ends. The CDR3 has 17 residues. Germline CDR1 reads SGDLS; CDR2 reads YYNGEE. This CDR3 reads CASSVDMGGPANYGYTF. DNA for the CDR3: TGTGCCAGCAGCGTAGATATGGGGGGGCCCGCTAACTATGGCTACACCTTC.

The CDR3 region has the DNA TGTGCCAGCAGTTACTCGACGGGGGGGACCTACGAGCAGTACTTC. Translating it yields CASSYSTGGTYEQYF. This sequence joins TRBV6-5 and TRBJ2-7, with 8 bases fitting TRBD2. The germline V gene has CDR1 MNHEY and CDR2 SVGAGI. The J segment lost 2 bases and the V segment lost 0 bases, leaving 3 bases of the junction unmatched. This CDR3 comprises 15 residues.

This chain links TRBV29-1 with TRBJ2-5; 8 nucleotides align to TRBD1. The V segment lost 3 bases and the J segment 5 bases; nucleotides outside the gene matches: 5. In germline, CDR1 is SQVTM, CDR2 ANQGSEA. This CDR3 contains 13 residues. This CDR3 reads CSVDQGARETQYF. CDR3 coding DNA: TGCAGCGTTGATCAGGGGGCGCGGGAGACCCAGTACTTC.

The V gene is TRBV18, the J gene TRBJ1-6; 9 bases agree with TRBD1. Germline CDR1 is KGHSH and CDR2 is LQKENI. After removal of 5 bases from V and 7 bases from J, the junction contained 6 bases not matched to a gene. This CDR3 contains 15 residues. CDR3 protein: CASSASQGANSPLHF. CDR3 nucleotides: TGTGCCAGCTCAGCATCACAGGGGGCAAATTCACCCCTCCACTTT.

The chain couples TRBV5-1 to TRBJ2-7; a possible D gene is TRBD1 (6 bases). CDR3 length: 13 residues. V lost 2 bases and J 3 bases, leaving 9 bases between the germline ends. Germline V gene sequence: CDR1 SGHRS, CDR2 YFSETQ. DNA for the CDR3: TGCGCCAGCAGCTTTGGACAGCTCTACGAGCAGTACTTC. Amino acids: CASSFGQLYEQYF. Together with reference TRBV5-1 and TRBJ2-7, the CDR3 gives the full variable domain: KAGVTQTPRYLIKTRGQQVTLSCSPISGHRSVSWYQQTPGQGLQFLFEYFSETQRNKGNFPGRFSGRQFSNSRSEMNVSTLELGDSALYLCASSFGQLYEQYFGPGTRLTVT.

The rearrangement uses TRBV6-6 and TRBJ1-5; D is possibly TRBD1 (5 bases). The germline V and J ends were trimmed by 5 bases and 4 bases, with 15 bases remaining between them. The CDR3 is made up of 15 amino acids. The germline CDR1 and CDR2 sequences are MNHNY and SVGAGI (reference sequence). CDR3 nucleotide sequence: TGTGCCAGCAGTCCCATCCAGGGAACAAATCAGCCCCAGCATTTT. Translated: CASSPIQGTNQPQHF.

CDR3 region: CASSVASGGGSTDTQYF. For the CDR3, the DNA is TGTGCCAGCAGCGTAGCTAGCGGGGGCGGTAGCACAGATACGCAGTATTTT. This chain uses TRBV9 with TRBJ2-3, with 10 nucleotides matching TRBD2. Germline V gene lookup returns CDR1 SGDLS and CDR2 YYNGEE. The CDR3 is 17 residues long. J gave up 0 bases and V 0 bases, and 4 bases lay outside the gene matches.

The chain is built from TRBV12-5 and TRBJ2-7; TRBD1 matches at 8 bases. J gave up 0 bases and V 4 bases, and 8 bases lay outside the gene matches. CDR3 size: 16 residues. The germline gives CDR1 LGHNT, CDR2 FRNRAP. In DNA form, the CDR3 reads TGTGCTAGTGGTTCGGTGACAGGGGAAAGCTCCTACGAGCAGTACTTC. Translated, it gives CASGSVTGESSYEQYF.

The J gene is TRBJ2-7, the V gene TRBV5-1, with TRBD2 matching over 7 bases. The CDR3 sequence is 13 residues long. Per the germline V gene, CDR1 is SGHRS and CDR2 is YFSETQ. With V trimmed by 3 bases and J by 5 bases, 5 bases remained unmatched. CDR3 protein: CASSSGGMHEQYF. The CDR3 nucleotides read TGCGCCAGCAGCTCCGGGGGGATGCACGAGCAGTACTTC.

The chain has TRBV7-2 and TRBJ2-5, with TRBD2 identical over 8 bases. Germline trimming cut 3 bases from V and 5 bases from J; bases unmatched to any gene: 5. The CDR3 length is 14 residues. CDR1 is SGHTA and CDR2 is FQGNSA in the germline V gene. CDR3: CASSFVAGRETQYF. DNA of the CDR3: TGTGCCAGCAGCTTCGTAGCGGGAAGGGAGACCCAGTACTTC.

This chain joins TRBV27 and TRBJ2-7; weak D call: TRBD1 (5 bases). There are 15 residues in the CDR3. The V gene's germline CDR1 is MNHEY and CDR2 SMNVEV (reference sequence). V gave up 3 bases and J gave up 0 bases, with 12 bases separating them. The CDR3 DNA follows: TGTGCCAGCAGTTTGTTTACAGGCAGCTCCTACGAGCAGTACTTC. It is translated as CASSLFTGSSYEQYF.

The chain employs TRBV9 and TRBJ2-2, with a weak D call TRBD1 (6 bases). The CDR3 is made up of 15 amino acids. Germline CDR1 and CDR2: SGDLS and YYNGEE. The V end was cut by 0 bases, the J end by 7 bases, with 13 bases between. CDR3 sequence: CASSVATQGIGELFF. The DNA for the CDR3 is TGTGCCAGCAGCGTAGCGACACAGGGAATCGGGGAGCTGTTTTTT. The variable domain in full, completed from reference TRBV9 and TRBJ2-2, reads DSGVTQTPKHLITATGQRVTLRCSPRSGDLSVYWYQQSLDQGLQFLIQYYNGEERAKGNILERFSAQQFPDLHSELNLSSLELGDSALYFCASSVATQGIGELFFGEGSRLTVL.

The J gene is TRBJ2-1, the V gene TRBV9; 13 nucleotides agree with TRBD2. The CDR3 contains 17 residues. Trimming removed 3 bases from V and 8 bases from J; junction bases left unmatched: 11. Germline-derived CDR1 and CDR2 are SGDLS and YYNGEE. CDR3 in amino acids: CASSGLAGGMGFHEQFF. DNA for the CDR3: TGTGCCAGCAGCGGACTAGCGGGAGGAATGGGCTTCCATGAGCAGTTCTTC.

The rearrangement links TRBV6-5 to TRBJ1-2, with a possible D match to TRBD1 (6 bases). Germline V gene sequence: CDR1 MNHEY, CDR2 SVGAGI. With 4 bases removed from V and 7 bases from J, the gap between germline ends came to 19 bases. This CDR3 is built from 15 residues. This CDR3 reads CASSSLKGGAGGYTF. In DNA form, the CDR3 reads TGTGCCAGCAGTTCCCTTAAGGGGGGGGCAGGTGGCTACACCTTC.